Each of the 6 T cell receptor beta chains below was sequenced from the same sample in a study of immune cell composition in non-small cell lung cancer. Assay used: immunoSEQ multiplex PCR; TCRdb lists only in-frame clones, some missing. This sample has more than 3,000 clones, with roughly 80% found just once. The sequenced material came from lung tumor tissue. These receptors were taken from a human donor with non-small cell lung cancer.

This CDR3 reads CASTPAIGSTDTQYF. CDR3 nucleotides: TGTGCCAGCACTCCAGCGATCGGATCCACAGATACGCAGTATTTT. The rearrangement uses TRBV28 and TRBJ2-3, with D unclear. CDR3 length: 15 residues. The germline V gene has CDR1 MDHEN and CDR2 SYDVKM. The V end lost 7 bases, the J end lost 2 bases, and 16 bases lay between the germline ends.

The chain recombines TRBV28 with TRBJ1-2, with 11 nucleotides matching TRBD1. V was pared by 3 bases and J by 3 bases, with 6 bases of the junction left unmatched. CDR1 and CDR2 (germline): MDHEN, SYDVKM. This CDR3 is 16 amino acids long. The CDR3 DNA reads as TGTGCCAGCAGTTTCGACGGGACAGGGGGTTACTATGGCTACACCTTC. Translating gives CASSFDGTGGYYGYTF.

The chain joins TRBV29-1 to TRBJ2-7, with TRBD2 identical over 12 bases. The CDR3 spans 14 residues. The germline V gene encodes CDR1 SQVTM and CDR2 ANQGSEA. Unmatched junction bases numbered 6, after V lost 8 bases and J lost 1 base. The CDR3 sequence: CSTMTSGGSYEQYF. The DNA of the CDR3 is TGCAGCACGATGACTAGCGGGGGTTCCTACGAGCAGTACTTC.

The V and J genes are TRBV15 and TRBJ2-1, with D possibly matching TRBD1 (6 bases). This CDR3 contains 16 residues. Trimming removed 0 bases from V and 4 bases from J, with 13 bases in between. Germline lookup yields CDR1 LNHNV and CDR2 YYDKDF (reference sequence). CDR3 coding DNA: TGTGCCACCAGCAGAGATCGCCCTAGGGGGTACAATGAGCAGTTCTTC. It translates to CATSRDRPRGYNEQFF.

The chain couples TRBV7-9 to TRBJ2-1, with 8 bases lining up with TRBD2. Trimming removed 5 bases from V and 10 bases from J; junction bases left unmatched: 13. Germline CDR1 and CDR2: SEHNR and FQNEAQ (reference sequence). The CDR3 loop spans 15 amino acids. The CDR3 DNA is TGTGCCAGCAGCCCATCCGGGGGGGGGCTTGGGGAGCAGTTCTTC. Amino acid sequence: CASSPSGGGLGEQFF.

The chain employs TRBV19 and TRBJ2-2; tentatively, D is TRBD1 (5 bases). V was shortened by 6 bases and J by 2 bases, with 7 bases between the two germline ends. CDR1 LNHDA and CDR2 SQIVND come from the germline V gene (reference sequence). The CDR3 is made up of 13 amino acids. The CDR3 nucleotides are TGTGCCAGTAGAGGGGTTAACACCGGGGAGCTGTTTTTT. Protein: CASRGVNTGELFF.